A selection of T cell receptor beta chains follows, all from one sample in a study of spatial heterogeneity in lung cancer. TCRdb re-called the 5' RACE reads through MiXCR, storing one row per CDR3 protein. The top ten hold approximately 40% of the sample, which has about 52,000 distinct CDR3 sequences, 7.4% seen once. The sample consisted of PBMCs, taken at follow-up. Receptor source: a female donor with early-stage non-small cell lung cancer. The CDR3 runs from the conserved cysteine through the conserved F or W. A D gene is named only where the DNA matches it firmly. Clone size, where shown, is once, few, many, or a class for clones that have expanded.

j_call d_call clone_size v_call cdr3_nt cdr3_aa
TRBJ1-1 NA NA TRBV7-8 TGTGCCAGCAGCTTATATGGTGACACTGAAGCTTTCTTT CASSLYGDTEAFF
TRBJ1-1 NA few TRBV12-3/TRBV12-4 TGTGCCAGCAGCTCATCAATGAACACTGAAGCTTTCTTT CASSSSMNTEAFF
TRBJ2-1 NA many TRBV12-5 TGTGCTAGTGAAAAACAGGAAGTTTACAATGAGCAGTTCTTC CASEKQEVYNEQFF
TRBJ1-5 NA many TRBV12-3/TRBV12-4 TGTGCCAGCAGTCCTAGGGGAGGCAATCAGCCCCAGCATTTT CASSPRGGNQPQHF
TRBJ2-7 TRBD2 many TRBV7-2 TGTGCCAGCAGCTTAGGTGCGGGGGGGACCTACGAGCAGTACTTC CASSLGAGGTYEQYF
TRBJ2-4 TRBD1 many TRBV11-2 TGTGCCAGCAGCAAGGACAGGGCGGACAAAAACATTCAGTACTTC CASSKDRADKNIQYF
TRBJ1-2 TRBD1 few TRBV27 TGTGCCAGCAGTTTATCGCATGGGACAGGGACTAACTATGGCTACACCTTC CASSLSHGTGTNYGYTF
TRBJ1-1 NA few TRBV5-1 TGCGCCAGCAGCTTGACGAAGGACACTGAAGCTTTCTTT CASSLTKDTEAFF
TRBJ2-7 TRBD2 many TRBV5-6 TGTGCCAGCAGCTTGGTTCGAGCGGGGGGCCGGGAGCAGTACTTC CASSLVRAGGREQYF
TRBJ2-4 TRBD1 few TRBV18 TGTGCCAGCTCACTACGGACAGGGTTAGAGAACATTCAGTACTTC CASSLRTGLENIQYF
TRBJ1-1 NA NA TRBV30 TGTGCCTGGAGTGAACAGAGTAACACTGAAGCTTTCTTT CAWSEQSNTEAFF
TRBJ1-2 TRBD1 few TRBV20-1 TGCAGTGCTAGGCCGGGACAGGTGACATCCCCAGGCTACACCTTC CSARPGQVTSPGYTF
TRBJ2-3 NA few TRBV28 TGTGCCAGCGGAGCCCCGGCCACAGATACGCAGTATTTT CASGAPATDTQYF
TRBJ1-1 NA many TRBV6-2/TRBV6-3 TGTGCCAGCAGTTTCAGGGGCTCGAACACTGAAGCTTTCTTT CASSFRGSNTEAFF
TRBJ2-5 NA NA TRBV6-5 TGTGCCAGCAGCCTACCGGGGAGGCAAGAGACCCAGTACTTC CASSLPGRQETQYF
TRBJ1-1 NA NA TRBV29-1 TGCAGCGCGACCGAAGTCACTGAAGCTTTCTTT CSATEVTEAFF
TRBJ1-3 NA many TRBV20-1 TGCAGTGCTAGGGAGGAGGCTGGAAACACCATATATTTT CSAREEAGNTIYF
TRBJ2-6 NA many TRBV2 TGTGCCAGCAGTATCGACAACTCTGGGGCCAACGTCCTGACTTTC CASSIDNSGANVLTF
TRBJ1-5 NA NA TRBV4-1 TGCGCCAGCAGCCAAGGGGTCGGGGGTAGCAATCAGCCCCAGCATTTT CASSQGVGGSNQPQHF
TRBJ2-7 TRBD2 few TRBV20-1 TGCAGTGCTAGAGATATACTAGCGGTGGAGTACTTC CSARDILAVEYF
TRBJ2-5 TRBD1 NA TRBV20-1 TGCAGTGCTACGGACAGGTCGGGGGAGACCCAGTACTTC CSATDRSGETQYF
TRBJ1-1 TRBD1 few TRBV5-4 TGTGCCAGCAGCTTGGTACAGGGGGCTAACACTGAAGCTTTCTTT CASSLVQGANTEAFF
TRBJ2-5 NA few TRBV5-1 TGCGCCAGCAGCTTGTTCGGGGGGCAGGAGACCCAGTACTTC CASSLFGGQETQYF
TRBJ1-3 TRBD1 few TRBV4-1 TGCGCCAGCAGCCAAGGGACAGGGGGTTATGGAAACACCATATATTTT CASSQGTGGYGNTIYF
TRBJ2-3 NA many TRBV29-1 TGCAGCGTTGATGGATTTTTAGGAGAAGGAGGCACAGATACGCAGTATTTT CSVDGFLGEGGTDTQYF
TRBJ1-2 NA few TRBV28 TGTGCCAGCAGCTACCGGGTTCTATTTCGCTACACCTTC CASSYRVLFRYTF
TRBJ2-1 TRBD1 NA TRBV15 TGTGCCACCAGCAGGTGGGACAGGGGGAATGAGCAGTTCTTC CATSRWDRGNEQFF
TRBJ1-1 TRBD1 many TRBV12-3/TRBV12-4 TGTGCCAGCAGTTTAGGGGCAGGGGGAACGGCTTTCTTT CASSLGAGGTAFF
TRBJ2-7 NA many TRBV18 TGTGCCAGCTCACCACCAAGTGGGAAGGGCAGAGAGCAGTACTTC CASSPPSGKGREQYF
TRBJ2-7 TRBD2 NA TRBV15 TGTGCCACCAGCAGAGGAACCGGGGGGGCCCCCTACGAGCAGTACTTC CATSRGTGGAPYEQYF
TRBJ1-2 NA many TRBV5-1 TGCGCCAGCAGCTTGGGAGATACCTTTGGCTACACCTTC CASSLGDTFGYTF
TRBJ2-5 TRBD2 NA TRBV5-1 TGCGCCAGCAGCTCCCCACTAGCGGGGGGCCTTAAAGAGACCCAGTACTTC CASSSPLAGGLKETQYF
TRBJ2-7 NA few TRBV3-1 TGTGCCAGCGGCTACAGATACGAGCAGTACTTC CASGYRYEQYF
TRBJ2-7 NA many TRBV4-1 TGCGCCAGCAGCCAAGTCTGGGTTCAACACGAGCAGTACTTC CASSQVWVQHEQYF
TRBJ2-1 NA many TRBV7-2 TGTGCCAGCAGCCCCCAGAGGTACAATGAGCAGTTCTTC CASSPQRYNEQFF
TRBJ2-1 TRBD1 NA TRBV24-1 TGTGCCACCAGTGGGGGACAGGGAACCTACAATGAGCAGTTCTTC CATSGGQGTYNEQFF
TRBJ1-4 TRBD1 many TRBV7-2 TGTGCCAGCAGCCCCGGGACAGGGGCCGAAAAACTGTTTTTT CASSPGTGAEKLFF
TRBJ2-1 NA NA TRBV7-9 TGTGCCAGCAGCTTAGATGCGGGCTACAATGAGCAGTTCTTC CASSLDAGYNEQFF
TRBJ2-7 TRBD2 many TRBV20-1 TGCAGTGTACCGCCAGCGGGGGGTCACTACGAGCAGTACTTC CSVPPAGGHYEQYF
TRBJ1-1 NA many TRBV15 TGTGCCACCAGCAGAGACCCCATAGGTCAGTTGGGCCCCTCGAACACTGAAGCTTTCTTT CATSRDPIGQLGPSNTEAFF
TRBJ2-7 TRBD1 NA TRBV6-1 TGTGCCTTGGACAGGATAGGATACGAGCAGTACTTC CALDRIGYEQYF
TRBJ1-1 NA many TRBV5-6 TGTGCCAGCAGCTGGGACCAGTCTGAAGCTTTCTTT CASSWDQSEAFF
TRBJ2-1 NA many TRBV7-2 TGTGCCAGCAGCTCTTCCGGGGGAAACAATGAGCAGTTCTTC CASSSSGGNNEQFF
TRBJ2-3 TRBD2 many TRBV4-3 TGCGCCAGCAGCCAAGGCGGGGACCGAGCGGGGTGGACAGATACGCAGTATTTT CASSQGGDRAGWTDTQYF
TRBJ1-1 TRBD1 many TRBV29-1 TGCAGCGCTCCGCGGGACAGGGTGAGGACTGAAGCTTTCTTT CSAPRDRVRTEAFF
TRBJ1-1 TRBD1 few TRBV19 TGTGCCAGTAGTATGGACAGGGGACGCACTGAAGCTTTCTTT CASSMDRGRTEAFF
TRBJ2-7 NA many TRBV7-2 TGTGCCAGCAGCCCCGGTGGCGCCTACGAGCAGTACTTC CASSPGGAYEQYF